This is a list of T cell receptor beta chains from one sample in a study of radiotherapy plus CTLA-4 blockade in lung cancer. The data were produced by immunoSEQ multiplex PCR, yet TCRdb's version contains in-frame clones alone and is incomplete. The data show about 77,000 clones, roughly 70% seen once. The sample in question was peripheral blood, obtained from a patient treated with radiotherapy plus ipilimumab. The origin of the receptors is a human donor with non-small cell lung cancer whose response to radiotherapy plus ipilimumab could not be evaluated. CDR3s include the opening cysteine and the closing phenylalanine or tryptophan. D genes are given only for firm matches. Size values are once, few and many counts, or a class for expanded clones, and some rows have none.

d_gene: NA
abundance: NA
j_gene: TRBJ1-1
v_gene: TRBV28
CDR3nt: TGTGCCAGCAGTATACTCAGGCGGAACACTGAAGCTTTCTTT
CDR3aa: CASSILRRNTEAFF

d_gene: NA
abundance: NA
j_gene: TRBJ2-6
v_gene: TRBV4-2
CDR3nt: TGTGCCAGCAGCCAAGAAGGGACTGTGAGCTCTGGGGCCAACGTCCTGACTTTC
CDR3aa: CASSQEGTVSSGANVLTF

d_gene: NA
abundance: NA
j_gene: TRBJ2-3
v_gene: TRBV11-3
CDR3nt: TGTGCCAGCAGCTTAGGGCTAGACACAGATACGCAGTATTTT
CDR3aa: CASSLGLDTDTQYF

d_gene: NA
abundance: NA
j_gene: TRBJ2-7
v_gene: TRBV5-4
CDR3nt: TGTGCCAGCCGAGAGAGATCTTCCTACGAGCAGTACTTC
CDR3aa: CASRERSSYEQYF

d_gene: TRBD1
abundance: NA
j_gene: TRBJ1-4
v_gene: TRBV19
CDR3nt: TGTGCCAGTAGTATCAGAAGGGGGCCTAATGAAAAACTGTTTTTT
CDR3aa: CASSIRRGPNEKLFF

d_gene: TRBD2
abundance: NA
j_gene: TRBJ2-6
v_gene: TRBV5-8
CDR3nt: TGTGCCAGCAGCTTGAAACTAGCGGGAACTGGGGCCAACGTCCTGACTTTC
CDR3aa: CASSLKLAGTGANVLTF

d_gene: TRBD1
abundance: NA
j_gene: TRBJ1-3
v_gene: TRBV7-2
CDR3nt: TGTGCCAGCAGCTGGACAGGGGGCCACTCTGGAAACACCATATATTTT
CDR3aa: CASSWTGGHSGNTIYF

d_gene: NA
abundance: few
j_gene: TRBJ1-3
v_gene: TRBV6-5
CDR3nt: TGTGCCAGCAGTTCCTCGGGACACCCAAACACCATATATTTT
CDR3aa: CASSSSGHPNTIYF

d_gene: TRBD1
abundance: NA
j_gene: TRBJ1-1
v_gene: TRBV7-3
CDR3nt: TGTGCCAGCAGCCTAGGACAGGCGAACACTGAAGCTTTCTTT
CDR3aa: CASSLGQANTEAFF

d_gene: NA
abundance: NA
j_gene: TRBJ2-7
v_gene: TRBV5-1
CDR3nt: TGCGCCAGCAGGCAGGCCACCTACGAGCAGTACTTC
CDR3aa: CASRQATYEQYF

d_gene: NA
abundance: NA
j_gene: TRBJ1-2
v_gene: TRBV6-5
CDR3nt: TGTGCCAGCAGTTACAGGGGGGGCGAGGGCTACACCTTC
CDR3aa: CASSYRGGEGYTF

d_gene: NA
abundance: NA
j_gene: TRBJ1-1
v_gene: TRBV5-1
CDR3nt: TGCGCCAGCAGCTTATCAGGTTCTAACACTGAAGCTTTCTTT
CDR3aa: CASSLSGSNTEAFF

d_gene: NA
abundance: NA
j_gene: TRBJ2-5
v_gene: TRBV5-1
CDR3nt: TGCGCCAGCAGCCAGGACATGAGAGAGACCCAGTACTTC
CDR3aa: CASSQDMRETQYF

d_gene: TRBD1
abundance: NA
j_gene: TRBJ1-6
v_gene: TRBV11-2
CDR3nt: TGTGCCAGCAGCTCACAGGGGAGTGGTAATTCACCCCTCCACTTT
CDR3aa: CASSSQGSGNSPLHF

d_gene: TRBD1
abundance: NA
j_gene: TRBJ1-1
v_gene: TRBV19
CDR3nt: TGTGCCAGTAGTCCCCGCGAGGGACAGGGTCGAGAGGCTTTCTTT
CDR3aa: CASSPREGQGREAFF

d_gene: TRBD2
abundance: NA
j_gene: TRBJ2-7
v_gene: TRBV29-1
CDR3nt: TGCAGCGTTGTGACTAGCGGGAGCTACGAGCAGTACTTC
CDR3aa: CSVVTSGSYEQYF

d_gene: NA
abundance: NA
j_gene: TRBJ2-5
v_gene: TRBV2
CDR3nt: TGTGCCAGCACCGCTCGCGGTCAGGAGACCCAGTACTTC
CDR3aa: CASTARGQETQYF

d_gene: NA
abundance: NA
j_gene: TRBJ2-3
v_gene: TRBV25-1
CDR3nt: TGTGCCAGCAGCCCTCAAAACACCACAGATACGCAGTATTTT
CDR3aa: CASSPQNTTDTQYF

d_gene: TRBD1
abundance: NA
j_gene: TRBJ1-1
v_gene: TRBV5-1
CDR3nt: TGCGCCAGCAGGACGGACAGGGGGCCGGAGAGTTTCTTT
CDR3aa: CASRTDRGPESFF

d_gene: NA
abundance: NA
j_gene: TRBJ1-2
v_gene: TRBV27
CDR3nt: TGTGCCAGCAGTTTAACAGGAGGGAACTATGGCTACACCTTC
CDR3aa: CASSLTGGNYGYTF

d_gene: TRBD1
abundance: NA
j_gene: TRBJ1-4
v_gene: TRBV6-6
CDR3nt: TGTGCCAGCAGTTACCTTAAGGGGGCAGGTAATGAAAAACTGTTTTTT
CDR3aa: CASSYLKGAGNEKLFF

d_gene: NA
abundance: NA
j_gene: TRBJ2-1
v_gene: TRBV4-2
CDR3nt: TGTGCCAGCAGCCAAAACGAAGGGGACTACAATGAGCAGTTCTTC
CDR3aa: CASSQNEGDYNEQFF

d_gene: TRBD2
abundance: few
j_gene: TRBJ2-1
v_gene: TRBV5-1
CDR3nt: TGCGCCAGCAGCCCCGGACTAGCGGGGCCCAATGAGCAGTTCTTC
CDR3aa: CASSPGLAGPNEQFF

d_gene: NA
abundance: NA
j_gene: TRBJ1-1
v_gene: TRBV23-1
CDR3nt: TGCGCCAGCAGGCGGGACGGACCTATGAACACTGAAGCTTTCTTT
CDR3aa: CASRRDGPMNTEAFF

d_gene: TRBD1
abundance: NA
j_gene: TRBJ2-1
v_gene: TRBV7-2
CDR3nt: TGTGCCAGCGGGCTACCGGGGTACAACAGGGGATATTTCTTC
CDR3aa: CASGLPGYNRGYFF

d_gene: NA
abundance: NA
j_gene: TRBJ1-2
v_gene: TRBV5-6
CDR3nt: TGTGCCAGCAGCTTGGATATGGGGGCTGACTATGGCTACACCTTC
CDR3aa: CASSLDMGADYGYTF

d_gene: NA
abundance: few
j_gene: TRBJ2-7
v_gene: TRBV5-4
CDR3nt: TGTGCCAGCAGCATACAGGGTTTATGGGAGCAGTACTTC
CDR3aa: CASSIQGLWEQYF

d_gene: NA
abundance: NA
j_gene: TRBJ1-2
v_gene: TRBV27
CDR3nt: TGTGCCAGCAACTTCGGAGACTCTCCTCTCCCCCACTATGCCTACACCTTC
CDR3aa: CASNFGDSPLPHYAYTF

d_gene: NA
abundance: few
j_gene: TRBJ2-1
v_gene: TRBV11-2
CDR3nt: TGTGCCAGCAGTATTTTATTTGAGCAGTTCTTC
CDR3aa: CASSILFEQFF

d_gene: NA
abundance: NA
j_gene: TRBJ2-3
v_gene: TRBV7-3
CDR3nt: TGTGCCAGCAGCCTACAGGGACGCGCAGATACGCAGTATTTT
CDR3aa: CASSLQGRADTQYF

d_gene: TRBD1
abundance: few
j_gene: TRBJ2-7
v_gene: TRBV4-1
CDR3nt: TGCGCCAGCAGCCAAGGAAATCCCGGGACAGGCCACGAGCAGTACTTC
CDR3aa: CASSQGNPGTGHEQYF

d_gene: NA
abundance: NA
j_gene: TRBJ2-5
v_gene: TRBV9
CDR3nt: TGTGCCAGCAGCGTAGCTTTCAGTGGAGAGACCCAGTACTTC
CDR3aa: CASSVAFSGETQYF

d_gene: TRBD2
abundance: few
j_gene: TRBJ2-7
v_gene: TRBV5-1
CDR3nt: TGCGCCAGCAGCTGGACTAGCGGGAGCATCTACGAGCAGTACTTC
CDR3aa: CASSWTSGSIYEQYF

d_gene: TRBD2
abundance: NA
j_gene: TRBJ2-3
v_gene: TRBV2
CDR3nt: TGTGCCAGCAGTCCCCCTAGCGGGGGGGTCACAGATACGCAGTATTTT
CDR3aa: CASSPPSGGVTDTQYF

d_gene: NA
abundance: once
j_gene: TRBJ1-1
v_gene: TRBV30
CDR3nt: NA
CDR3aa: CAWSVFGEGSSSFF

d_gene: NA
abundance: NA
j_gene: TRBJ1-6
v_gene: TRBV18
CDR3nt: TGTGCCAGCTCAGGAGGGGAGGAACCCCTCCACTTT
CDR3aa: CASSGGEEPLHF

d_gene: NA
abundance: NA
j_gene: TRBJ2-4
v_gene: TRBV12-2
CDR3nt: TGTGCAAGTCGTTTTAAGAGCGGGGAATACGACAAAAACATTCAGTACTTC
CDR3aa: CASRFKSGEYDKNIQYF

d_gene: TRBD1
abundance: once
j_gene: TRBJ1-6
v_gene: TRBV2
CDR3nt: TGTGCCAGCAGCCGGACAGGGGGCGTTATCTCCTATAATTCACCCCTCCACTTT
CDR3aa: CASSRTGGVISYNSPLHF

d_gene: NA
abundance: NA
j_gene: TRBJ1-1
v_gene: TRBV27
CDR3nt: TGTGCCAGCTGGGGGAGGGGGTGGGGGAACACTGAAGCTTTCTTT
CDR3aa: CASWGRGWGNTEAFF

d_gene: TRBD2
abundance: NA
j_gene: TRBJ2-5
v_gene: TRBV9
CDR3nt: TGTGCCAGCAGCGTAGCGTCCGGGGGGGAATTAGAGACCCAGTACTTC
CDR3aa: CASSVASGGELETQYF

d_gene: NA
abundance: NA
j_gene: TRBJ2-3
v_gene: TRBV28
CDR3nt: TGTGCCAGCAGTCACAGGGTGGCAGATACGCAGTATTTT
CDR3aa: CASSHRVADTQYF

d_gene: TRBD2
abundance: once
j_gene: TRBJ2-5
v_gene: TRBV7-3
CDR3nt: TGTGCCAGCAGCCCTAGCGGGGGGGGCCAAGAGACCCAGTACTTC
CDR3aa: CASSPSGGGQETQYF

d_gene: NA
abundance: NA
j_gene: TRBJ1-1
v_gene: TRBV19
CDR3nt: TGTGCCAGTAAGGGATCTATTGGGGGGACTGAAGCTTTCTTT
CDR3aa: CASKGSIGGTEAFF

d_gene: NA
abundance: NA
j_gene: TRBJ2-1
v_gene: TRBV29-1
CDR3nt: TGCAGCGTTGAAGTTACTAGGGGGGGGAGTAATGAGCAGTTCTTC
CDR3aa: CSVEVTRGGSNEQFF

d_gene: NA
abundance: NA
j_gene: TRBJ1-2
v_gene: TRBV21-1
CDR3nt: TGTGCCAGCAGCAAAAGGGGGGGCTACACCTTC
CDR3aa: CASSKRGGYTF

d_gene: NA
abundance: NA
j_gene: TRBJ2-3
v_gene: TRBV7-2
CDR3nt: TGTGCCAGCAGCTTAGTCGGAGGGGTTGAAGATACGCAGTATTTT
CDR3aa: CASSLVGGVEDTQYF

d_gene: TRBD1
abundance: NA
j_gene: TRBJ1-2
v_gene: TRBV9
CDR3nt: TGTGCCAGCAGCGCGGGACAGGCGCATGGCTACACCTTC
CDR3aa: CASSAGQAHGYTF

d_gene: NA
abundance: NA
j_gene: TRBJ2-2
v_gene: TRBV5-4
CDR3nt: TGTGCCAGCAGCGTAGGGACAACGACCGGGGAGCTGTTTTTT
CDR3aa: CASSVGTTTGELFF

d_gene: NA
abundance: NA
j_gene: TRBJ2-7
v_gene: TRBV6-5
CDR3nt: TGTGCCAGCAGTCGTTACGAGCAGTACTTC
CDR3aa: CASSRYEQYF

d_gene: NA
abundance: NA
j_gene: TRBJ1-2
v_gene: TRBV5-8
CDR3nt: TGTGCCAGCGGAGAGGACAGCGAAGGCTACACCTTC
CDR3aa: CASGEDSEGYTF

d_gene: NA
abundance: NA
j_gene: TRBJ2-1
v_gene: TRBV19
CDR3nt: TGTGCCAGTGGCACCGGCGGGGTTACCTACAATGAGCAGTTCTTC
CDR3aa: CASGTGGVTYNEQFF

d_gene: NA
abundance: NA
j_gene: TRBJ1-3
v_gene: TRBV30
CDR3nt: TGTGCCTACCAGGGAGGGAACTCTGGAAACACCATATATTTT
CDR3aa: CAYQGGNSGNTIYF

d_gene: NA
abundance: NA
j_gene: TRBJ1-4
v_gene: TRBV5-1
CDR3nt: TGCGCCAGCAGCTTGGCGACAGGAACTAATGAAAAACTGTTTTTT
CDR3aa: CASSLATGTNEKLFF

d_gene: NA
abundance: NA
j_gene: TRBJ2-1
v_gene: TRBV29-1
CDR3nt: TGCAGCGTTGACACAGACAGGTCTTGGGGGAATGAGCAGTTCTTC
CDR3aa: CSVDTDRSWGNEQFF

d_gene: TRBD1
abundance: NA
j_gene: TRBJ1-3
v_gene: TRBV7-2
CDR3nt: TGTGCCAGCAGCTTGGGACAGCCATCCTCTGGAAACACCATATATTTT
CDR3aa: CASSLGQPSSGNTIYF